This entry features one T cell receptor beta chain sequence. Its antigen is undetermined. As TCR cDNA was made by 5'RACE template switching, a universal primer site and UMIs were added. TCRdb ran MiXCR on the 5' RACE reads and lists one entry per CDR3 protein. The data show some 220,000 distinct CDR3 sequences, 3.2% seen once. The CDR3 is 14 residues long. In germline, CDR1 is DFQATT, CDR2 SNEGSKA (reference sequence). V dropped 7 bases and J dropped 4; count of bases not matched to a gene: 10. These data come from a study of T cells after yellow fever vaccination. Study outcomes and limitations: Clonotype sharing between CD4 and CD8 compartments was small.

Sequences were derived from CD4+ T cells sorted from PBMCs, sampled 10 days after the yellow fever booster vaccination. The V gene is TRBV20-1, the J gene TRBJ2-1, with 7 positions matching TRBD1. This TCR came from a man between 18 and 29 years old who received the YFV17D yellow fever vaccine. This CDR3 reads CSVQRGLRYNEQFF. In DNA form, the CDR3 reads TGCAGTGTACAAAGGGGGCTGCGGTACAATGAGCAGTTCTTC.